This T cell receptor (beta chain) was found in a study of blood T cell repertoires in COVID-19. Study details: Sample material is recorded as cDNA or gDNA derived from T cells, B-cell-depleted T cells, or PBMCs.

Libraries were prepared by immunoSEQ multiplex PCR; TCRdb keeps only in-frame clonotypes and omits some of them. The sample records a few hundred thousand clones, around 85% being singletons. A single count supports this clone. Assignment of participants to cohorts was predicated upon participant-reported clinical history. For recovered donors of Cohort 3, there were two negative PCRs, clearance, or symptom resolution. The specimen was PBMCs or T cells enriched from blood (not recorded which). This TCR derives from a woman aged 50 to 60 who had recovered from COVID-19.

CDR3 nucleotide sequence: TGTGCCAGTACCTCTACAGGGGGCTCTGGAAACACCATATATTTT. Protein sequence: CASTSTGGSGNTIYF. The chain uses TRBV19 and TRBJ1-3; 8 nucleotides match TRBD1. The CDR3 sequence is 15 residues long. Germline-derived CDR1 and CDR2 are LNHDA and SQIVND (reference sequence). Trimming removed 7 bases from V and 0 bases from J; junction bases left unmatched: 5.